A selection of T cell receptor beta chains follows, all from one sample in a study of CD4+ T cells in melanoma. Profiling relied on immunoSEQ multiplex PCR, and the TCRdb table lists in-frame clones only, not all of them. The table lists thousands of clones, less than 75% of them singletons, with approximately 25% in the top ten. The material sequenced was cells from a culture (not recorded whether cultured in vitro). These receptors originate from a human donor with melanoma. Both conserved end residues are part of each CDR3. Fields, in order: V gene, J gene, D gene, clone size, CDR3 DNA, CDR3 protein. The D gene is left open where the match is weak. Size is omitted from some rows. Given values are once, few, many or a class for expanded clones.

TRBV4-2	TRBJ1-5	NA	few	TGTGCCAGCAGCCAAGACGGGGGATATCAGCCCCAGCATTTT	CASSQDGGYQPQHF
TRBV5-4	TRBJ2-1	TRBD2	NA	TGTGCCAGCAGCTTATTAAGAGGCGGGGGGGCCCACAATGAGCAGTTCTTC	CASSLLRGGGAHNEQFF
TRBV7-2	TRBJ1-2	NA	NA	TGTGCCAGCAGCTTAGCGCTCGAAGCGAACTATGGCTACACCTTC	CASSLALEANYGYTF
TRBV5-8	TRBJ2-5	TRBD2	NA	TGTGCCAGCAGTCGTACTAGCGGGGGGGCCGAGACCCAGTACTTC	CASSRTSGGAETQYF
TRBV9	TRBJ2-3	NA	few	TGTGCCAGCAGCGGATGGGGGTCAACAGATACGCAGTATTTT	CASSGWGSTDTQYF
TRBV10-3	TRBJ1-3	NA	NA	TGTGCCATCAGTGATCGCGGGGGCCTGACCTCTGGAAACACCATATATTTT	CAISDRGGLTSGNTIYF
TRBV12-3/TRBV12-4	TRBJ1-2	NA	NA	TGTGCCAGCAGTCTGAGGCTGTTTGGCTACACCTTC	CASSLRLFGYTF
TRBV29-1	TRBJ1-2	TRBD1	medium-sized	TGCAGCGTTGTGGGACAGGATGGCTATGGCTACACCTTC	CSVVGQDGYGYTF
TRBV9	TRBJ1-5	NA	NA	TGTGCCAGCAGCGTAGGGGGACAAGGAACGCCCCAGCATTTT	CASSVGGQGTPQHF
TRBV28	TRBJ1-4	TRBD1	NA	TGTGCCAGCAGTTTAGCCAGGGGGGATGAAAAACTGTTTTTT	CASSLARGDEKLFF
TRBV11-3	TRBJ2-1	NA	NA	TGTGCCAGCAGCGGCGACGATAACAATGAGCAGTTCTTC	CASSGDDNNEQFF
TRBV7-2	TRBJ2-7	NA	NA	TGTGCCAGCAGCTTAAACCCAGGGGGGCCATACGAGCAGTACTTC	CASSLNPGGPYEQYF
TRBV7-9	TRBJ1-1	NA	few	TGTGCCAGCAGCTTTTTCCTCGACCGGAAGACTGAAGCTTTCTTT	CASSFFLDRKTEAFF
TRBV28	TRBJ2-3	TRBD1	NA	TGTGCCAGCAGTTTAGAACAGGGGCCCACAGATACGCAGTATTTT	CASSLEQGPTDTQYF
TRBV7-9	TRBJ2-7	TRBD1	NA	TGTGCCAGTGGACAGGGTACCTACGAGCAGTACTTC	CASGQGTYEQYF
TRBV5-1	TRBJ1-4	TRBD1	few	TGCGCCAGCAGCATTGGACAGGGGGCTAATGAAAAACTGTTTTTT	CASSIGQGANEKLFF
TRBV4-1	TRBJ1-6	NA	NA	TGCGCCAGCAGCCTAACGACAGCCTTCTATAATTCACCCCTCCACTTT	CASSLTTAFYNSPLHF
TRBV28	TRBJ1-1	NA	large	TGTGCCAGCAGTTTCATCCGGATGAACACTGAAGCTTTCTTT	CASSFIRMNTEAFF
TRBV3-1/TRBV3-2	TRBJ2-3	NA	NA	TGTGCCAGCAGCCAGGCCCACAGGGTCACAGATACGCAGTATTTT	CASSQAHRVTDTQYF
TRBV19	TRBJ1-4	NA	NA	TGTGCCAGTAGTAGGCAGGAAGATGAAAAACTGTTTTTT	CASSRQEDEKLFF
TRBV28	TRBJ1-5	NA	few	TGTGCCAGCAGTTTAAGGGGGTTCGATAGCAATCAGCCCCAGCATTTT	CASSLRGFDSNQPQHF
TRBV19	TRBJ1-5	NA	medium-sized	TGTGCCAGTAGACAGGGTTATAGCAATCAGCCCCAGCATTTT	CASRQGYSNQPQHF
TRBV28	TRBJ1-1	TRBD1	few	TGTGCCAGCATCAGGGGGGTCGGTTTTGGGAACACTGAAGCTTTCTTT	CASIRGVGFGNTEAFF
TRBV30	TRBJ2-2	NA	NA	TGTGCCCGGGGCAGGGCGAACACCGGGGAGCTGTTTTTT	CARGRANTGELFF
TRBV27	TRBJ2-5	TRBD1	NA	TGTGCCAGCAGTCTACAAGGACAGGTGGGGACCCAGTACTTC	CASSLQGQVGTQYF
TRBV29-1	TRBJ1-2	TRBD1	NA	TGCAGCGTTGAATCCGGACAGGGAGGCTACACCTTC	CSVESGQGGYTF
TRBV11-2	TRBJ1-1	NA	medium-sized	TGTGCCAGCAGCTCTACCTTCGGACGGGAGGTTCCCCCTTTCTTT	CASSSTFGREVPPFF